This T cell receptor beta chain is from a study of patients and donors after allogeneic stem cell transplantation (dated by TCRdb to about 2020). Trimming accounts for 6 bases at V and 4 bases at J, while the number of junction bases matched to no gene is 1. The CDR3 covers 11 residues, taking in both the cysteine and the phenylalanine. Only the CDR3 part of the read is kept: 33 bases, read in frame from the first base. CDR1 and CDR2, per the germline V gene (reference sequence), are GTSNPN and SVGIG. This clonotype occurred many times. It lacks a known antigen. Within one base of it there is no much larger clone, and no base qualities were kept. Library generation was performed with RT-PCR. Reads for this sample came from a NextSeq 550. TCRdb cleaned the public reads at Q25 with fastp, built clones with MiXCR and kept in-frame beta chains. Each record represents a unique CDR3 protein, reported with the most common genes and DNA among its rows. Present in this sample are more than 850,000 distinct CDR3 sequences, under 20% of which were seen just once. 5% to 6.5% of the sample is held by the ten biggest clonotypes.

The chain links TRBV30 with TRBJ2-3, with 7 bases aligning to TRBD1. The sequence was obtained from a human donor who was either an allogeneic HSCT recipient or a stem cell or donor lymphocyte infusion donor (not recorded which). It is not recorded whose cells these are; they may come from a transplant donor. Sequencing used blood, either unsorted or a sorted T cell fraction (not recorded which). The encoded CDR3 is CACGTADTQYF. The nucleotides read TGTGCCTGCGGGACAGCAGATACGCAGTATTTT.